This T cell receptor (beta chain) was sequenced for a study of blood T cell repertoires in COVID-19. Study background: Both acute and convalescent COVID-19 samples were obtained from the United States, Italy and Spain. PBMCs, B-cell-depleted T cells, or T cells provided the cDNA or gDNA that made up the material.

Authors' methods: Amplified reference gene primers provided the basis for estimating nucleated cell counts. Assay used: immunoSEQ multiplex PCR; TCRdb lists only in-frame clones, some missing. Clone size and the V and J calls come from that table; the DNA yielded D and trimming. The sample contains roughly 51,000 clones, about nine tenths of which appear only once. The V and J ends lost 0 bases and 9 bases, in that order; junction bases with no gene match: 6. This CDR3 spans 17 amino acids. In germline, CDR1 is SGHTA, CDR2 FQGTGA. The sequence was obtained from a man aged 65-85 years with acute or convalescent COVID-19. The sequenced sample consisted of peripheral blood. This sequence joins TRBV7-3 and TRBJ1-6, with TRBD1 matching over 12 bases. CDR3 nucleotide sequence: TGTGCCAGCAGCTTAACAACGGGACAGGGGGCTAGTTCACCCCTCCACTTT. Amino acids: CASSLTTGQGASSPLHF.